This TCR beta chain was recovered during a study of post-analysis software for immune sequencing data. Study information: Disease trajectories encompassed relapsing-remitting, secondary progressive and progressive-relapsing multiple sclerosis. General study findings and limits: Controls had lower frequencies than patients of a handful of TRBV segments, which included TRBV5-6, TRBV5-1 and TRBV20-1. Those with multiple sclerosis, the patient group, showed significantly lower normalized Chao1 diversity than controls.

TCR beta libraries were prepared from cDNA with unique molecular identifiers. Each CDR3 protein gets one entry after TCRdb re-called the PCR reads with MiXCR. The sample consists of approximately 460,000 distinct CDR3 sequences, around 40% of them appearing once. Germline V gene lookup returns CDR1 SGHVS and CDR2 FNYEAQ. CDR3 size: 15 residues. This clonotype was seen just once. Antigen: not known. Compared with germline, one end of the junction differs, possibly owing to a read error. The chain is built from TRBV7-6 and TRBJ2-7; D tentatively fits TRBD1 or TRBD2 (6 bases each). The source is a girl under 18 with multiple sclerosis. The sequenced sample consisted of blood. This chain's CDR3 is CANSLEGGKSYEQYF. The CDR3 DNA sequence: TGTGCCAACAGCTTAGAGGGGGGAAAATCCTACGAGCAGTACTTC.